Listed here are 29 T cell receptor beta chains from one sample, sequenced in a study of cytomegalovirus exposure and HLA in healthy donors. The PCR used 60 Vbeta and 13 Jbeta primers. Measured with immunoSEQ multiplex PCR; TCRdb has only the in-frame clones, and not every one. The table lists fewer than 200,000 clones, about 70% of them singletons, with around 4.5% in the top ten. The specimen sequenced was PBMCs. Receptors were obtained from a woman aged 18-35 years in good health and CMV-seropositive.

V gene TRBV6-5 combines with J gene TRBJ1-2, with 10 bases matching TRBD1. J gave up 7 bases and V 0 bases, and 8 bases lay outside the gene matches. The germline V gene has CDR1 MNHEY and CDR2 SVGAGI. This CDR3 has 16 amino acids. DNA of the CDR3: TGTGCCAGCAGTTACTCTTTAACGGGACAGGGGTGTGGCTACACCTTC. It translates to CASSYSLTGQGCGYTF.

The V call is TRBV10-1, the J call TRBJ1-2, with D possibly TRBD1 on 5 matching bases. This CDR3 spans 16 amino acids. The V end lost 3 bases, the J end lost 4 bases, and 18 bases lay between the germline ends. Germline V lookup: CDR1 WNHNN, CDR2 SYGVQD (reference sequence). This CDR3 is CASSDSYLWGVYGYTF. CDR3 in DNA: TGCGCCAGCAGTGACTCTTACCTTTGGGGGGTCTATGGCTACACCTTC.

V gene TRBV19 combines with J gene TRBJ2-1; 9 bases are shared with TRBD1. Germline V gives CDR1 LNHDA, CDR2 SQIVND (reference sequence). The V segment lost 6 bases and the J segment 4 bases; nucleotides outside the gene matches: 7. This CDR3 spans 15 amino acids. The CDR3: CASSWDRVPYNEQFF. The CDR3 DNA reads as TGTGCCAGTAGCTGGGACAGGGTGCCTTACAATGAGCAGTTCTTC.

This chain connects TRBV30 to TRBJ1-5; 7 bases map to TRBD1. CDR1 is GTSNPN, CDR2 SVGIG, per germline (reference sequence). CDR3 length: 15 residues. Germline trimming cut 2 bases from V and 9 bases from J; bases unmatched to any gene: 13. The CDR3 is CAWSSDRVRGVPQHF. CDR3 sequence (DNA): TGTGCCTGGAGTTCAGACAGGGTGAGGGGCGTGCCCCAGCATTTT.

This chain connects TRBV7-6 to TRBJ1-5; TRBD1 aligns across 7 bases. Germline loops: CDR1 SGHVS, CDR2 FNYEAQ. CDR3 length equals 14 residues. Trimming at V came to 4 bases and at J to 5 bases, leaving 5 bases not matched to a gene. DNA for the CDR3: TGTGCCAGCAGCTCGGGGACAGTAGATCAGCCCCAGCATTTT. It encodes CASSSGTVDQPQHF.

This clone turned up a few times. The CDR3 region has the DNA TGTGCCAGCAGTAGCGGGGGGGCCGATGAGCAGTTCTTC. Protein: CASSSGGADEQFF. The chain employs TRBV6-6 and TRBJ2-1, with 10 bases matching TRBD2. Germline V gene sequence: CDR1 MNHNY, CDR2 SVGAGI (reference sequence). The V gene end was trimmed by 5 bases and the J gene end by 8 bases; junction bases not matched to a gene: 3. The CDR3 is 13 amino acids.

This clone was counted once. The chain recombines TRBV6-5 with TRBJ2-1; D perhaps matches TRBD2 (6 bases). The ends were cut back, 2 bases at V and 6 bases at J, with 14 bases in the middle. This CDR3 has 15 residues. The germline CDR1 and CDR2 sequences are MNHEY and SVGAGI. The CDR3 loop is CASSYLGGLGNEQFF. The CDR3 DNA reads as TGTGCCAGCAGTTACCTGGGGGGATTGGGCAATGAGCAGTTCTTC.

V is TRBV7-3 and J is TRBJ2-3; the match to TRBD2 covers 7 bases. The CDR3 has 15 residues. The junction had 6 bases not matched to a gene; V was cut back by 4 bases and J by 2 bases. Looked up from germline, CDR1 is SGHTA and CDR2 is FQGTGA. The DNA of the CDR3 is TGTGCCAGCAGCTGGAGCGGGACTATCACAGATACGCAGTATTTT. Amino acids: CASSWSGTITDTQYF.

CDR3 nucleotide sequence: TGTGCCAGCAGCTTAGCTCTGATAGGGGTAGGGGTTGTCGAAGCTTTCTTT. Translating it yields CASSLALIGVGVVEAFF. V usage is TRBV7-8 and J usage is TRBJ1-1, with TRBD1 as a possible D gene (5 bases). The germline gives CDR1 SGHVS, CDR2 FQNEAQ. The V end lost 0 bases, the J end lost 8 bases, and 22 bases lay between the germline ends. This CDR3 is built from 17 residues.

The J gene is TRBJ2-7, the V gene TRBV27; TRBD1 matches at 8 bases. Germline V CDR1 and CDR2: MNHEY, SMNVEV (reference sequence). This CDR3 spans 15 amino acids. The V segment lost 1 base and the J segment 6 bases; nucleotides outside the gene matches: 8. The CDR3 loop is CASSLYQGAISEQYF. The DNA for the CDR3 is TGTGCCAGCAGTTTATACCAGGGGGCGATAAGCGAGCAGTACTTC.

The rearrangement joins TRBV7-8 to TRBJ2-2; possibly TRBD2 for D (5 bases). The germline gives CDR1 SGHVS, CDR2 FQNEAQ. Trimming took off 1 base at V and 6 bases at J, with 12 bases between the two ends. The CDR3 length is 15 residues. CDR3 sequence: CASSLGPRTAGELFF. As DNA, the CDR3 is TGTGCCAGCAGCTTAGGACCGCGGACTGCCGGGGAGCTGTTTTTT.

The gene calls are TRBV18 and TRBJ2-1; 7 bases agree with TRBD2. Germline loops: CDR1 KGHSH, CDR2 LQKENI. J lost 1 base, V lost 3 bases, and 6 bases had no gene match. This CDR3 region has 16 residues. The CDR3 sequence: CASSPDWGGSYNEQFF. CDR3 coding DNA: TGTGCCAGCTCACCGGATTGGGGGGGGTCCTACAATGAGCAGTTCTTC.

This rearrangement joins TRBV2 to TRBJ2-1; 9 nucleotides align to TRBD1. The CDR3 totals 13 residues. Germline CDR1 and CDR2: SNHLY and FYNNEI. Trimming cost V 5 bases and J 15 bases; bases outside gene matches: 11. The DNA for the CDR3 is TGTGCCAGCAGTCGTGACAGGGGGGTACTTAGGTTCTTC. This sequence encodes CASSRDRGVLRFF.

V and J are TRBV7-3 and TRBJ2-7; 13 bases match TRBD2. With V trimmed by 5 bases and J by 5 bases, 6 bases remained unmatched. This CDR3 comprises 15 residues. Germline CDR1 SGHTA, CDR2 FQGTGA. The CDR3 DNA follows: TGTGCCAGCAGCCCAACTAGCGGGGGGGCCCACGAGCAGTACTTC. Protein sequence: CASSPTSGGAHEQYF.

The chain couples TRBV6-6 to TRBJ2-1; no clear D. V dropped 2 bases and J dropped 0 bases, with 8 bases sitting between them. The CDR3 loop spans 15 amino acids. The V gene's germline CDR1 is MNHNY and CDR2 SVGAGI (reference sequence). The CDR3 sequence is CASSYQALSYNEQFF. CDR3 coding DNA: TGTGCCAGCAGTTACCAGGCCCTCTCCTACAATGAGCAGTTCTTC.

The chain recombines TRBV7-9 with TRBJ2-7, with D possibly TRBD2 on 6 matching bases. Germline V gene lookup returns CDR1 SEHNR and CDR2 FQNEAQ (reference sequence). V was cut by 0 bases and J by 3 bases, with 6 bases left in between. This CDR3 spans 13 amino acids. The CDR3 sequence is CASSLAGGYEQYF. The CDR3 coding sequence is TGTGCCAGCAGCTTAGCGGGGGGCTACGAGCAGTACTTC.

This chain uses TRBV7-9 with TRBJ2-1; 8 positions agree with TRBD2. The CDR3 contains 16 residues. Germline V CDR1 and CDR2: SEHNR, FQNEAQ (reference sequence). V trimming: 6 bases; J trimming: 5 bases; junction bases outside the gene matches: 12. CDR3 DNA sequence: TGTGCCAGCAGTCCCAGACTAGCGAGCTTCAACAATGAGCAGTTCTTC. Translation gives CASSPRLASFNNEQFF.

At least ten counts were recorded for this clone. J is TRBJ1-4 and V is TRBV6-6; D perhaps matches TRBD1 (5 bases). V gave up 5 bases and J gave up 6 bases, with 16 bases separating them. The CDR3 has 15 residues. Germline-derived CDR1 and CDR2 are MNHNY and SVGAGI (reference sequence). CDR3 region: CASSPLGGEDEKLFF. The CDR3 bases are TGTGCCAGCAGTCCCCTAGGAGGGGAAGATGAAAAACTGTTTTTT.

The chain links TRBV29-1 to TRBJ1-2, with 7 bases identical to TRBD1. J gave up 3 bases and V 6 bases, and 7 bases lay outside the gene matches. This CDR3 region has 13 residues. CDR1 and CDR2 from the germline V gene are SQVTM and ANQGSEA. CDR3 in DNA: TGCAGCGTCATAAGGGGGCAGGACTATGGCTACACCTTC. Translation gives CSVIRGQDYGYTF. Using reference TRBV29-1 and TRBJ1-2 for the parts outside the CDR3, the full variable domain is SAVISQKPSRDICQRGTSLTIQCQVDSQVTMMFWYRQQPGQSLTLIATANQGSEATYESGFVIDKFPISRPNLTFSTLTVSNMSPEDSSIYLCSVIRGQDYGYTFGSGTRLTVV.

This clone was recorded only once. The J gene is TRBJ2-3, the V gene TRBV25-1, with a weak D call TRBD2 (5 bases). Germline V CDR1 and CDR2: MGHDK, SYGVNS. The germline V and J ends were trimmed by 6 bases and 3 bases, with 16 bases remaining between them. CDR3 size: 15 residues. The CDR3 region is CASRPPAGPTDTQYF. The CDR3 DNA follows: TGTGCCAGCAGGCCCCCCGCGGGCCCAACAGATACGCAGTATTTT.

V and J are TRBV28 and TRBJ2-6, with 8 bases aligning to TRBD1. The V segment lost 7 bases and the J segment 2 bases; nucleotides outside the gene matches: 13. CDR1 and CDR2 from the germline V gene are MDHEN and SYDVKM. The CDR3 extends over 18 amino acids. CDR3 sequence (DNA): TGTGCCAGCACTACTTTGGACAGGGCAACCACTGGGGCCAACGTCCTGACTTTC. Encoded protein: CASTTLDRATTGANVLTF.

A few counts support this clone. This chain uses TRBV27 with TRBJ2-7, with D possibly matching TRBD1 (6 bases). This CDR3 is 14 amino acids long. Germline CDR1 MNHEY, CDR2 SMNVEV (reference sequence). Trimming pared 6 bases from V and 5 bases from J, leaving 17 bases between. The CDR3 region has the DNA TGTGCCAGCAGACGCGTTCCCCAGGGGCACGAGCAGTACTTC. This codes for CASRRVPQGHEQYF.

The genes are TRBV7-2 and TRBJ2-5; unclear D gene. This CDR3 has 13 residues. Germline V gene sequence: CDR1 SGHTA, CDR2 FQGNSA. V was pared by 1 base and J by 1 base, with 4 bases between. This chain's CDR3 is CASSLGLQETQYF. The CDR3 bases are TGTGCCAGCAGCTTAGGGCTCCAAGAGACCCAGTACTTC.

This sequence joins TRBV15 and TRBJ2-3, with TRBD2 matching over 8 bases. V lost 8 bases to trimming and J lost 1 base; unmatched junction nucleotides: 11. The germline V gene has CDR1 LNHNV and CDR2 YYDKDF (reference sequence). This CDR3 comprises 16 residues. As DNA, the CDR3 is TGTGCCACCTCGTCCACCCCTAGCGGGCGCACAGATACGCAGTATTTT. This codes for CATSSTPSGRTDTQYF.

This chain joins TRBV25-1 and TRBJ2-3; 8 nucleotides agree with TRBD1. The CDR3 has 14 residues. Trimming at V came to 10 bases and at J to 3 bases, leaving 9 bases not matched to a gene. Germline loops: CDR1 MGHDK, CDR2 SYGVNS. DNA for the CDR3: TGTGCCATCAGCCCAGGGGGCGGAACAGATACGCAGTATTTT. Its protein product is CAISPGGGTDTQYF.

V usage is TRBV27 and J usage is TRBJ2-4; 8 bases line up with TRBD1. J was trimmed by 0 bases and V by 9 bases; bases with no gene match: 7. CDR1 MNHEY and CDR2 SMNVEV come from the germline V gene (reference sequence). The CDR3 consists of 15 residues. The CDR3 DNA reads TGTGCCAGTAGGGGACAGGACCTAGCCAAAAACATTCAGTACTTC. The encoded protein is CASRGQDLAKNIQYF.

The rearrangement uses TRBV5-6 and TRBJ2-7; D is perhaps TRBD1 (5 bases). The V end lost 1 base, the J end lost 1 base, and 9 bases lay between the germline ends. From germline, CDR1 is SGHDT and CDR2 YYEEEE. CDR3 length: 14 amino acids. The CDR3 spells CASSLMAGSYEQYF. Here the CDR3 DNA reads TGTGCCAGCAGCTTGATGGCAGGGTCCTACGAGCAGTACTTC.

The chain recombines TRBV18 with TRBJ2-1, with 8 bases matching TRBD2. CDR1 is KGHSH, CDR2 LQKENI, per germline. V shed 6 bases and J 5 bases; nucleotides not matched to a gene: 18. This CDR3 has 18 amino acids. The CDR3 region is CASSRGGAGVVGNNEQFF. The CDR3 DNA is TGTGCCAGCTCCCGGGGAGGAGCGGGAGTAGTAGGAAACAATGAGCAGTTCTTC.

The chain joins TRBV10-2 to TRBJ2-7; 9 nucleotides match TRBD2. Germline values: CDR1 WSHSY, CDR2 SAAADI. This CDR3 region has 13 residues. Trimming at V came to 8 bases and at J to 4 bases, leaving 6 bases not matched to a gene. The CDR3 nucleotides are TGCGCCAGCTACGGAGCGGGGGGTTACGAGCAGTACTTC. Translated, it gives CASYGAGGYEQYF.